The rows below give T cell receptor beta chains drawn from one sample of a study of cytomegalovirus exposure and HLA in healthy donors. Sequenced by immunoSEQ multiplex PCR; TCRdb stores in-frame clones only, minus some. This table holds under 200,000 clones, less than 90% found once. The sequenced sample was PBMCs. Every receptor here comes from a man aged 18-30 years in good health and CMV-seronegative. Both conserved end residues are part of each CDR3. A D gene is named only where the DNA matches it firmly. Clone size appears in some rows only: once, few, many, or a class for an expanded clone.

d_call,j_call,clone_size,v_call,cdr3_nt,cdr3_aa
TRBD2,TRBJ2-3,few,TRBV7-2,TGTGCCAGCAGCTTAATTGGGACTAGCGGGGCAGATACGCAGTATTTT,CASSLIGTSGADTQYF
TRBD2,TRBJ2-1,-,TRBV2,TGTGCCAGCATATCGGGAGGGCCGGTTGAGCAGTTCTTC,CASISGGPVEQFF
-,TRBJ2-2,-,TRBV7-3,TGTGCCAGCAGCTTCAATTTAGGCTCGGGTACCGGGGAGCTGTTTTTT,CASSFNLGSGTGELFF
-,TRBJ2-1,-,TRBV25-1,TGTGCCAGCAGTCAAGACAGCAATGAGCAGTTCTTC,CASSQDSNEQFF
-,TRBJ1-5,-,TRBV11-2,TGTGCCAGCAGCTTTGATCCCGGGAATCAGCCCCAGCATTTT,CASSFDPGNQPQHF
-,TRBJ2-1,-,TRBV7-2,TGTGCCAGCAGCCGTACCCCCTCTAGCGATGAGCAGTTCTTC,CASSRTPSSDEQFF
TRBD1,TRBJ1-5,-,TRBV2,TGTGCCAGCAGCCTTATGGGGCGGACAGGGATGGGTCAGCCCCAGCATTTT,CASSLMGRTGMGQPQHF
TRBD2,TRBJ2-3,-,TRBV5-1,TGCGCCAGCAGCAAAAGGAGCGGGAGGGTCACAGATACGCAGTATTTT,CASSKRSGRVTDTQYF
-,TRBJ2-7,-,TRBV7-2,TGTGCCAGCAGCTCAACGACAGGAAGGTGGTCCTACGAGCAGTACTTC,CASSSTTGRWSYEQYF
TRBD2,TRBJ2-1,-,TRBV7-9,TGTGCCAGCAGCTACCCTGCCGGGGGAGGGACTACTCTCTACAATGAGCAGTTCTTC,CASSYPAGGGTTLYNEQFF
TRBD1,TRBJ2-3,once,TRBV9,TGTGCCAGCAGCGCCTACAGGGGTAGCACAGATACGCAGTATTTT,CASSAYRGSTDTQYF
TRBD1,TRBJ1-1,-,TRBV27,TGTGCCAGCAGTTTATCGCGGGGAAGGGGGACAGGGCTGAACACTGAAGCTTTCTTT,CASSLSRGRGTGLNTEAFF
-,TRBJ2-2,-,TRBV10-3,TGTGCCATCAGTGAGACTCTAGCTCGACCCGGGGAGCTGTTTTTT,CAISETLARPGELFF
-,TRBJ2-1,-,TRBV7-9,TGTGCCAGCAGCCCAGGGGTTAGCGGGAATGAGCAGTTCTTC,CASSPGVSGNEQFF
TRBD1,TRBJ2-1,-,TRBV5-1,TGCGCCAGCAGCCTGGGTCTCGGGACAGGGGCCTACAATGAGCAGTTCTTC,CASSLGLGTGAYNEQFF
TRBD1,TRBJ2-2,-,TRBV29-1,TGCAGCGTTGCGAGGACAGGGAGAGGCGGGGAGCTGTTTTTT,CSVARTGRGGELFF
TRBD1,TRBJ2-7,-,TRBV28,TGTGCCAGCAGGGAGGACAGGGGGTACTACGAGCAGTACTTC,CASREDRGYYEQYF
TRBD2,TRBJ2-7,-,TRBV5-4,TGTGCCAGCAGCTTGGGATTCGAGACTAGCGGCTACGAGCAGTACTTC,CASSLGFETSGYEQYF
-,TRBJ1-2,-,TRBV10-3,TGTGCCATCAGTGATCGGCAGGGGCATGGCTACACCTTC,CAISDRQGHGYTF
TRBD1,TRBJ2-7,-,TRBV5-1,TGCGCCAGCAGCCCGGGGACAGTCGACCTGCTGGCCTCCTACGAGCAGTACTTC,CASSPGTVDLLASYEQYF
-,TRBJ2-7,-,TRBV6-5,TGTGCCAGCAGTGAGCCCTCCGAGCAGTACTTC,CASSEPSEQYF
TRBD1,TRBJ1-1,-,TRBV7-9,TGTGCCAGCAGCGCCGCCGGGACAGGGTGGACTGAAGCTTTCTTT,CASSAAGTGWTEAFF
-,TRBJ1-5,-,TRBV6-1,TGTGCCAGCAGTGATTTGGGCAGGGAAGGTCAGCCCCAGCATTTT,CASSDLGREGQPQHF
-,TRBJ2-2,-,TRBV2,TGTGCCAGCTCGCGAGGAAACACCGGGGAGCTGTTTTTT,CASSRGNTGELFF
TRBD1,TRBJ2-1,-,TRBV4-3,TGCGCCAGCAGCCCCGGGACAGTAAACAATGAGCAGTTCTTC,CASSPGTVNNEQFF
-,TRBJ1-2,-,TRBV6-1,TGTGCCAGCAGCAGACAGCCTAACTATGGCTACACCTTC,CASSRQPNYGYTF
TRBD1,TRBJ1-1,-,TRBV6-5,TGTGCCAGCAGTCAGGGGGTAGTGACTGAAGCTTTCTTT,CASSQGVVTEAFF
-,TRBJ2-7,-,TRBV5-1,TGCGCCAGCAGCTTGGAGATCGACAGGACTGCTGAGGGGCAGTACTTC,CASSLEIDRTAEGQYF
-,TRBJ1-2,once,TRBV6-1,TGTGCCAGCAGTTCGGCACCAAGAGGTGGTGGCTACACCTTC,CASSSAPRGGGYTF
TRBD1,TRBJ1-5,-,TRBV28,TGTGCCAGCAGCTGGGGACAGGGGGTGGGTCAGCCCCAGCATTTT,CASSWGQGVGQPQHF
TRBD1,TRBJ2-7,-,TRBV5-1,TGCGCCAGCAGCCCGAGGGACAGAGGTCACGAGCAGTACTTC,CASSPRDRGHEQYF
TRBD2,TRBJ2-5,-,TRBV28,TGTGCCAGCAGTTTAAGAGCGGGGGGCTCTCAAGAGACCCAGTACTTC,CASSLRAGGSQETQYF
TRBD1,TRBJ1-5,-,TRBV6-1,TGTGCCAGCAGTTCCGGGGGACAGGGCATTCAGCCCCAGCATTTT,CASSSGGQGIQPQHF
-,TRBJ1-2,-,TRBV7-9,TGTGCCAGCAGCCACCACAGGGAGGGTCAGGATGGCTACACCTTC,CASSHHREGQDGYTF
-,TRBJ2-5,-,TRBV13,TGTGCCAGCAGCCCTATAGGGGTTCGGGAGCAGTACTTC,CASSPIGVREQYF
TRBD1,TRBJ1-4,-,TRBV7-9,TGTGCCAGCAGCTCCGGACAGGTCGAAGAAAAACTGTTTTTT,CASSSGQVEEKLFF
TRBD2,TRBJ2-1,few,TRBV5-4,TGTGCCAGCAGCCCCGGGACTAGCGCGCCGAATGAGCAGTTCTTC,CASSPGTSAPNEQFF
TRBD2,TRBJ2-1,-,TRBV10-3,TGTGCCATCAGCGCCGTAGCGGGGGGTCGAAATGAGCAGTTCTTC,CAISAVAGGRNEQFF
-,TRBJ1-2,-,TRBV4-2,TGTGCCAGCAGCCCCACAGGAACCCATGGCTACACCTTC,CASSPTGTHGYTF
TRBD2,TRBJ2-7,-,TRBV29-1,TGCAGCGTAACTAGCGGGAGCTCCTACGAGCAGTACTTC,CSVTSGSSYEQYF
-,TRBJ2-7,-,TRBV7-9,TGTGCCAGCAGCTTAGGTCCGGGCTCCTACGAGCAGTACTTC,CASSLGPGSYEQYF
TRBD1,TRBJ1-6,-,TRBV5-1,TGCGCCAGCAGCCCGGACAGGGTTAGAGGTTCACCCCTCCACTTT,CASSPDRVRGSPLHF
-,TRBJ2-5,-,TRBV29-1,TGCAGCGTTGAACCTGAGGGCGACCAAGAGACCCAGTACTTC,CSVEPEGDQETQYF
-,TRBJ1-3,once,TRBV29-1,TGCAGCGTGAAAGGGACACCTGATTCTGGAAACACCATATATTTT,CSVKGTPDSGNTIYF
TRBD1,TRBJ2-2,-,TRBV7-3,TGTGCCAGCAGCGCGGGACAGGGGTACACCGGGGAGCTGTTTTTT,CASSAGQGYTGELFF
TRBD2,TRBJ2-7,-,TRBV10-3,TGTGCCATCAAGGGCGGGAGAACCTCCTACGAGCAGTACTTC,CAIKGGRTSYEQYF